A single sample gave rise to the 23 T cell receptor beta chains below, sequenced in a study of early T cells in non-severe SARS-CoV-2 infection. MiXCR, applied by TCRdb to the 5' RACE reads, yields one record per CDR3 protein. The sample carries 90,000 or so distinct CDR3 sequences, 15% recorded once. The sequencing sample was made of whole blood. Every receptor here comes from an adult who was a healthcare worker with PCR-confirmed SARS-CoV-2 infection or an uninfected control (not recorded which).

This clonotype was observed at least ten times. The chain links TRBV6-2 or TRBV6-3 to TRBJ2-7; D is uncertain. Trimming removed 6 bases at V and 4 bases at J, with 7 bases between. Per the germline V gene, CDR1 is MNHEY and CDR2 is SVGEGT. CDR3 length: 11 amino acids. CDR3 residues: CASSKGYEQYF. The CDR3 DNA is TGTGCCAGCAGCAAGGGTTACGAGCAGTACTTC.

The sample holds many counts of this clonotype. The rearrangement joins TRBV30 to TRBJ2-1; no definite D call. The CDR3 is 11 residues long. Germline assignment: CDR1 GTSNPN and CDR2 SVGIG (reference sequence). The ends were cut back, 0 bases at V and 7 bases at J, with 4 bases in the middle. CDR3 protein: CAWSVRNEQFF. For the CDR3, the DNA is TGTGCCTGGAGTGTCCGGAATGAGCAGTTCTTC.

This clonotype occurred a few times. The chain joins TRBV30 to TRBJ2-7; D is possibly TRBD1 or TRBD2 (5 bases each). The CDR3 has 11 residues. V lost 1 base to trimming and J lost 6 bases, with 7 bases between them. Germline CDR1 GTSNPN, CDR2 SVGIG (reference sequence). CDR3 sequence reads: CAWSGGVEQYF. The CDR3 DNA is TGTGCCTGGAGTGGAGGGGTCGAGCAGTACTTC.

This clonotype turned up a few times. The chain joins TRBV30 to TRBJ2-1, with D perhaps matching TRBD2 (6 bases). The CDR3 sequence is 12 residues long. V dropped 4 bases and J dropped 9 bases, with 13 bases sitting between them. CDR1 and CDR2 from the germline V gene are GTSNPN and SVGIG (reference sequence). The CDR3 reads CAWTDGGVEQFF. The CDR3, as DNA: TGTGCCTGGACCGACGGGGGTGTTGAGCAGTTCTTC.

This clonotype was seen a handful of times. The J gene is TRBJ2-7, the V gene TRBV4-1, with D unresolved. Between the trimmed V and J ends, which lost 4 bases and 1 base, there was a span of 14 bases. The germline CDR1 and CDR2 sequences are MGHRA and YSYEKL. The length of the CDR3 is 15 residues. CDR3: CASSLNPAASYEQYF. In nucleotides, the CDR3 is TGCGCCAGCAGCCTTAATCCGGCGGCATCCTACGAGCAGTACTTC.

The genes are TRBV9 and TRBJ2-3; D unresolved. The CDR3 has 14 amino acids. V was clipped by 4 bases and J by 4 bases, with 13 bases between them. Germline-derived CDR1 and CDR2 are SGDLS and YYNGEE. CDR3 loop: CASSPAELPDTQYF. The CDR3 DNA is TGTGCCAGCAGCCCCGCCGAGCTCCCAGATACGCAGTATTTT.

This clonotype appeared a few times. The rearrangement uses TRBV5-1 and TRBJ1-2; D gene uncertain. V lost 7 bases and J lost 1, with 8 bases in between. Per germline, CDR1 SGHRS and CDR2 YFSETQ. The CDR3 loop spans 12 amino acids. The CDR3 bases are TGCGCCAGCTCTAGGAATAACTATGGCTACACCTTC. It is translated as CASSRNNYGYTF.

The chain uses TRBV12-3 or TRBV12-4 and TRBJ1-2; tentatively, D is TRBD1 (6 bases). This CDR3 spans 11 amino acids. V lost 8 bases and J 13 bases, leaving 17 bases between the germline ends. CDR3 nucleotides: TGTGCCAGCGCCCGATCGGGGGCCCCCACCTTC. It is translated as CASARSGAPTF.

The V and J genes are TRBV20-1 and TRBJ1-2; no definite D call. CDR1 is DFQATT, CDR2 SNEGSKA, per germline (reference sequence). The CDR3 sequence is 12 residues long. V lost 5 bases and J lost 0, with 7 bases in between. The CDR3 DNA is TGCAGTGCTGCAGACACTAACTATGGCTACACCTTC. Its translation is CSAADTNYGYTF.

This clonotype was seen a handful of times. The rearrangement joins TRBV11-2 to TRBJ2-4, with D perhaps matching TRBD2 (6 bases). CDR3 size: 16 residues. V shed 7 bases and J shed 3 bases, with 19 bases lying between them. Germline V CDR1 and CDR2: SGHAT, FQNNGV. The CDR3 region is CASTPGTGGFKNIQYF. CDR3 nucleotide sequence: TGTGCCAGCACTCCCGGGACTGGGGGTTTCAAAAACATTCAGTACTTC.

The rearrangement links TRBV7-6 to TRBJ2-7, with TRBD1 matching over 7 bases. The J segment lost 0 bases and the V segment lost 1 base, leaving 3 bases of the junction unmatched. The length of the CDR3 is 15 residues. Germline CDR1 reads SGHVS; CDR2 reads FNYEAQ. The CDR3, as DNA: TGTGCCAGCAGCTTAGGACAGGGTATCTCCTACGAGCAGTACTTC. The encoded protein is CASSLGQGISYEQYF.

This chain joins TRBV2 and TRBJ2-1; D not certain. Trimming shortened V by 6 bases and J by 9 bases, and 9 bases separated the two germline ends. The CDR3 length is 11 residues. Germline assignment: CDR1 SNHLY and CDR2 FYNNEI. The CDR3 bases are TGTGCCAGCAGCTCGGGCATTGAGCAGTTCTTC. This gives the protein CASSSGIEQFF.

This clonotype was picked up a small number of times. J is TRBJ2-1 and V is TRBV29-1, with D hard to call. Looked up from germline, CDR1 is SQVTM and CDR2 is ANQGSEA. V was clipped by 2 bases and J by 9 bases, with 11 bases between them. The CDR3 length is 12 residues. The DNA of the CDR3 is TGCAGCGTTGAAATGGGTCCGGGTGAGCAGTTCTTC. This encodes CSVEMGPGEQFF.

This clonotype has a single count. The chain carries TRBV4-1 and TRBJ2-7; 7 bases are shared with TRBD1. J was trimmed by 2 bases and V by 6 bases; bases with no gene match: 10. Germline loops: CDR1 MGHRA, CDR2 YSYEKL. This CDR3 spans 15 amino acids. CDR3 sequence (DNA): TGCGCCAGCAGAATCCTCGGGACAGCAGCCTACGAGCAGTACTTC. Translating it yields CASRILGTAAYEQYF.

The chain couples TRBV15 to TRBJ2-1, with 9 bases matching TRBD2. Germline V gene lookup returns CDR1 LNHNV and CDR2 YYDKDF (reference sequence). With V trimmed by 1 base and J by 0 bases, 7 bases remained unmatched. CDR3 length equals 18 residues. The CDR3 sequence is CATSRAPFSGSSYNEQFF. Here the CDR3 DNA reads TGTGCCACCAGCAGAGCCCCCTTTAGCGGGAGCTCCTACAATGAGCAGTTCTTC.

This clonotype was observed a handful of times. This chain joins TRBV5-1 and TRBJ2-7, with 7 bases identical to TRBD2. The CDR3 loop spans 15 amino acids. J lost 3 bases, V lost 0 bases, and 6 bases had no gene match. Germline loops: CDR1 SGHRS, CDR2 YFSETQ. The CDR3 here is CASSLEAAGLYEQYF. The CDR3 nucleotides read TGCGCCAGCAGCTTGGAAGCAGCGGGACTCTACGAGCAGTACTTC.

This clonotype was picked up a small number of times. The rearrangement uses TRBV11-2 and TRBJ1-1; the match to TRBD1 covers 7 bases. J gave up 4 bases and V 1 base, and 9 bases lay outside the gene matches. Germline CDR1 reads SGHAT; CDR2 reads FQNNGV. The CDR3 runs to 16 residues. The CDR3 nucleotides are TGTGCCAGCAGCTTAGGCGACGGGACAGCCATCACTGAAGCTTTCTTT. Encoded protein: CASSLGDGTAITEAFF.

The chain combines TRBV2 with TRBJ2-2; possibly TRBD1 for D (5 bases). The CDR3 extends over 15 amino acids. CDR1 SNHLY and CDR2 FYNNEI come from the germline V gene. V was shortened by 5 bases and J by 0 bases, with 10 bases between the two germline ends. The CDR3 is CASSSDSSNTGELFF. CDR3 nucleotide sequence: TGTGCCAGCAGTTCAGACAGCTCGAACACCGGGGAGCTGTTTTTT.

In its sample, this clonotype was seen many times. The chain uses TRBV28 and TRBJ2-7; a weak D match, TRBD1 (5 bases). The germline V gene has CDR1 MDHEN and CDR2 SYDVKM. V was clipped by 4 bases and J by 3 bases, with 13 bases between them. The CDR3 length is 14 residues. CDR3 sequence reads: CASSSQGSGYEQYF. The DNA for the CDR3 is TGTGCCAGCAGTTCCCAGGGTAGTGGCTACGAGCAGTACTTC.

At least ten counts were recorded for this clonotype. The rearrangement links TRBV5-1 to TRBJ2-3; perhaps TRBD2 as D (5 bases). Germline V gene data show CDR1 as SGHRS and CDR2 as YFSETQ. V was trimmed by 0 bases and J by 6 bases, leaving 11 bases between them. The CDR3 spans 14 residues. The CDR3 loop is CASSLDSAGDTQYF. CDR3 nucleotide sequence: TGCGCCAGCAGCTTGGACTCTGCGGGCGATACGCAGTATTTT.

In its sample, this clonotype was seen a few times. This chain connects TRBV7-8 to TRBJ2-3, with 7 nucleotides matching TRBD2. CDR3 length: 16 residues. Germline V lookup: CDR1 SGHVS, CDR2 FQNEAQ. J was trimmed by 6 bases and V by 5 bases; bases with no gene match: 14. The CDR3 region is CASSPFVGGSTDTQYF. The CDR3 nucleotides are TGTGCCAGCAGCCCCTTCGTCGGCGGGAGTACCGATACGCAGTATTTT.

CDR3 sequence: CASSLGSAGGGEQFF. The CDR3, as DNA: TGTGCCAGCAGCTTAGGGTCTGCGGGAGGAGGTGAGCAGTTCTTC. The chain is built from TRBV7-9 and TRBJ2-1; 8 bases map to TRBD2. V lost 1 base and J lost 9; bases outside the gene matches: 8. CDR3 length equals 15 residues. The germline V gene has CDR1 SEHNR and CDR2 FQNEAQ (reference sequence).

V is TRBV4-3 and J is TRBJ2-2; the D gene is possibly TRBD2 (6 bases). The CDR3 is 13 residues long. Germline CDR1 and CDR2: LGHNA and YSLEER. Deletions cut 8 bases from V and 0 bases from J, with 7 bases between. DNA for the CDR3: TGCGCCAGCGGGGGGACGAACACCGGGGAGCTGTTTTTT. The encoded protein is CASGGTNTGELFF.